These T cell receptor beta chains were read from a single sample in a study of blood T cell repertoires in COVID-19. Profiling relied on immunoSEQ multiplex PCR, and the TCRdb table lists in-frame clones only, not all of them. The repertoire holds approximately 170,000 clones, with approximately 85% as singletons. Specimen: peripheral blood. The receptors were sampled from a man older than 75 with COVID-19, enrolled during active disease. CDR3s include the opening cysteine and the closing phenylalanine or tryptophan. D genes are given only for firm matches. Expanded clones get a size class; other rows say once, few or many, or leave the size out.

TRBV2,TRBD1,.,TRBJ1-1,CASSAGTGWPNTEAFF,TGTGCCAGCAGTGCTGGGACAGGGTGGCCGAACACTGAAGCTTTCTTT
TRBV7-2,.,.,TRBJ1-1,CASSSMHGGTEAFF,TGTGCCAGCAGCTCCATGCACGGGGGCACTGAAGCTTTCTTT
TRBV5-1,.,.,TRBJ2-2,CASSPAQGLHTGELFF,TGCGCCAGCAGCCCAGCGCAGGGATTACACACCGGGGAGCTGTTTTTT
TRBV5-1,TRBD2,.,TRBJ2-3,CASSWRASGASVYF,TGCGCCAGCAGCTGGCGGGCTAGCGGCGCTTCTGTGTATTTT
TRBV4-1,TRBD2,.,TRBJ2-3,CASSQEGLAGWADTQYF,TGCGCCAGCAGCCAAGAAGGACTAGCGGGGTGGGCAGATACGCAGTATTTT
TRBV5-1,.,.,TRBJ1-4,CASSLDVGSGEKLFF,TGCGCCAGCAGCTTGGATGTGGGTTCGGGAGAAAAACTGTTTTTT
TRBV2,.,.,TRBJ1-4,CASSTLGRSNEKLFF,TGTGCCAGCAGCACACTGGGCAGATCTAATGAAAAACTGTTTTTT
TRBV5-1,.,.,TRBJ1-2,CASSLAPDYGYTF,TGCGCCAGCAGCTTGGCCCCGGACTATGGCTACACCTTC
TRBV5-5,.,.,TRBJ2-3,CASSFSSTDTQYF,TGTGCCAGCAGCTTTTCAAGCACAGATACGCAGTATTTT
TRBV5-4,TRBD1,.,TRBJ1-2,CASSLEGARYGYTF,TGTGCCAGCAGCTTGGAGGGGGCGCGATATGGCTACACCTTC
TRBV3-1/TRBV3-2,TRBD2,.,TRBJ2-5,CASSRSGGGSETQYF,TGTGCCAGCAGCCGCAGCGGGGGGGGGTCTGAGACCCAGTACTTC
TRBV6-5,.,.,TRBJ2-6,CASSYTYRAGANVLTF,TGTGCCAGCAGTTACACCTACAGGGCTGGGGCCAACGTCCTGACTTTC
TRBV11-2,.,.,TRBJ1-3,CASSPPGIRNTIYF,TGTGCCAGCAGCCCCCCGGGAATCCGAAACACCATATATTTT
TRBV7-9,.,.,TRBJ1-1,CASSLRGTEAFF,TGTGCCAGCAGCTTACGGGGCACTGAAGCTTTCTTT
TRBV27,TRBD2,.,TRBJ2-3,CASSPGLAGGPQFPDTQYF,TGTGCCAGCAGCCCGGGACTAGCGGGGGGGCCTCAATTCCCAGATACGCAGTATTTT
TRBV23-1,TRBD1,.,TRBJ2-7,CASGTGCDEQYF,TGCGCCAGCGGGACAGGGTGCGACGAGCAGTACTTC
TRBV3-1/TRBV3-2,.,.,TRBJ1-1,CASSNPLGGTEAFF,TGTGCCAGCAGCAACCCCCTCGGGGGTACTGAAGCTTTCTTT
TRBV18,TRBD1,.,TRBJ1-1,CASSPNLDRASEAFF,TGTGCCAGCTCACCTAATCTAGACAGGGCGTCTGAAGCTTTCTTT
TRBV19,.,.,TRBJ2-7,CASSIDPGQYEQYF,TGTGCCAGTAGTATAGACCCCGGACAGTACGAGCAGTACTTC
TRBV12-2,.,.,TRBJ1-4,CASRPHVSSEKLFF,TGTGCAAGTCGCCCCCATGTGAGTTCCGAAAAACTGTTTTTT
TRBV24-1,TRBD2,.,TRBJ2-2,CATSDPSGGQGGELFF,TGTGCCACCAGTGATCCTAGCGGGGGGCAAGGCGGGGAGCTGTTTTTT
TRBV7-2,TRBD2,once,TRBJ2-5,CASSLAWGGETQYF,TGTGCCAGCAGCTTAGCTTGGGGGGGGGAGACCCAGTACTTC
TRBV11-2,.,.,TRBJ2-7,CASSLGARAVEQYF,TGTGCCAGCAGCTTGGGGGCCAGGGCGGTCGAGCAGTACTTC
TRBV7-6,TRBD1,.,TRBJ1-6,CASSAFRQGGSPLHF,TGTGCCAGCAGCGCATTCCGACAGGGTGGTTCACCCCTCCACTTT
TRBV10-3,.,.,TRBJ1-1,CAISDHTRTENTEAFF,TGTGCCATCAGTGACCATACCCGGACAGAGAACACTGAAGCTTTCTTT
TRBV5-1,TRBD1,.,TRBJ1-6,CASSFSGQANNSPLHF,TGCGCCAGCAGCTTTTCCGGACAGGCAAATAATTCACCCCTCCACTTT
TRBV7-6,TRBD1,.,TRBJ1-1,CASSSRGGGTEAFF,TGTGCCAGCAGCTCCCGAGGGGGCGGGACTGAAGCTTTCTTT
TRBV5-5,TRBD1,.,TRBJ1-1,CASDGTDYTEAFF,TGTGCCAGCGACGGGACAGACTACACTGAAGCTTTCTTT
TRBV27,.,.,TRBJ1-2,CASSLLPLLKDYGYTF,TGTGCCAGCAGTTTACTTCCACTACTTAAGGACTATGGCTACACCTTC
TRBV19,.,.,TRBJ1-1,CASSPATENTEAFF,TGTGCCAGTAGTCCCGCGACAGAGAACACTGAAGCTTTCTTT
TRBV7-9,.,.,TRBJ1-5,CASSSSGGYGNQPQHF,TGTGCCAGCAGCTCGTCGGGGGGATATGGCAATCAGCCCCAGCATTTT
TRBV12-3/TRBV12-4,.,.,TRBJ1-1,CASSRTPNTEAFF,TGTGCCAGCAGCCGTACACCGAACACTGAAGCTTTCTTT
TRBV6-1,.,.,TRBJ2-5,CASSELMRTQYF,TGTGCCAGCAGTGAATTGATGCGGACCCAGTACTTC
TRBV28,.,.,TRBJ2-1,CASSLVGTHNEQFF,TGTGCCAGCAGTTTAGTTGGCACCCACAATGAGCAGTTCTTC
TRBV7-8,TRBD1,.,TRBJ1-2,CASSLGQADYGYTF,TGTGCCAGCAGCCTGGGACAGGCAGACTATGGCTACACCTTC
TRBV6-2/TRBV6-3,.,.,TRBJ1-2,CASSHGGGYTF,TGTGCCAGCAGCCACGGGGGTGGCTACACCTTC
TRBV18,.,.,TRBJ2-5,CASSPLASPGETQYF,TGTGCCAGCTCACCTCTAGCGAGTCCCGGAGAGACCCAGTACTTC
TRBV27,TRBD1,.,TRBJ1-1,CASRVRDRGPNTEAFF,TGTGCCAGCAGGGTCCGGGACAGGGGCCCGAACACTGAAGCTTTCTTT
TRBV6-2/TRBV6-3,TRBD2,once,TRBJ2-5,CASSPWGGETQYF,TGTGCCAGCAGTCCCTGGGGGGGAGAGACCCAGTACTTC
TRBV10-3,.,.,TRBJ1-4,CAISESIGQPNEKLFF,TGTGCCATCAGTGAGTCAATCGGACAGCCTAATGAAAAACTGTTTTTT
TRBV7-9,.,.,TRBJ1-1,CASSHWGQDTEAFF,TGTGCCAGCAGCCATTGGGGCCAGGACACTGAAGCTTTCTTT
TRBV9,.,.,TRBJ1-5,CASSVGPLTGSNQPQHF,TGTGCCAGCAGCGTAGGGCCCCTAACAGGGAGTAATCAGCCCCAGCATTTT
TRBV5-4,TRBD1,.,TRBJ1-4,CASSQLGGTGGEKLFF,TGTGCCAGCAGTCAGCTCGGCGGGACAGGAGGTGAAAAACTGTTTTTT
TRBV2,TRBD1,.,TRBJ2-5,CASSGRGPGETQYF,TGTGCCAGCAGTGGCAGGGGGCCCGGGGAGACCCAGTACTTC
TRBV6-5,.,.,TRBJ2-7,CASSRGAEQYF,TGTGCCAGCAGTCGCGGGGCTGAGCAGTACTTC
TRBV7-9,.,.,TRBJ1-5,CASSFSGGSYQPQHF,TGTGCCAGCAGCTTTTCGGGAGGATCCTATCAGCCCCAGCATTTT
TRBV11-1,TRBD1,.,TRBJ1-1,CASNKDRDGTEAFF,TGTGCCAGCAACAAGGACAGGGATGGGACTGAAGCTTTCTTT
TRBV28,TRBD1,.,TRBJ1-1,CASRQGFAEAFF,TGTGCCAGTCGACAGGGGTTCGCTGAAGCTTTCTTT